This TCR beta chain stems from a study of T cells in Graves' hyperthyroidism and ophthalmopathy. Study overall: Peripheral blood was taken when the disease was first diagnosed, before any treatment began.

As concerns this clonotype: Its target is unknown.

Trimming pared 5 bases from V and 1 base from J, leaving 19 bases between. The CDR3 runs 16 residues. CDR1 and CDR2 (germline): SQVTM, ANQGSEA. It was RNA transcripts that yielded the amplified TCR beta CDR3 regions. An initial round of RT-PCR targeting the TCR CDR3 relied on the HTBI primer set. TCRdb re-called the multiplex PCR reads through MiXCR, storing one row per CDR3 protein. The sample holds roughly 400,000 distinct CDR3 sequences; more than 13% are singletons and the top ten take 28%. A Clinical Activity Score of at least 3, a NOSPECS grade of at least 4 and a duration under 3 months were recorded in the ophthalmopathy patients. Those patients with uncontrolled infection, other autoimmune disease, pregnancy or lactation were excluded. Study-level results: Within blood appeared most thyroid clonotypes that had expanded above 0.001.

The chain is built from TRBV29-1 and TRBJ2-3; D is undetermined. This sequence originates from a man in his fifties or sixties with Graves' ophthalmopathy. The sequenced sample was blood. CDR3 in DNA: TGCAGCGTTCTCGGGCGCCCCAGACGGGGCACAGATACGCAGTATTTT. This gives the protein CSVLGRPRRGTDTQYF.